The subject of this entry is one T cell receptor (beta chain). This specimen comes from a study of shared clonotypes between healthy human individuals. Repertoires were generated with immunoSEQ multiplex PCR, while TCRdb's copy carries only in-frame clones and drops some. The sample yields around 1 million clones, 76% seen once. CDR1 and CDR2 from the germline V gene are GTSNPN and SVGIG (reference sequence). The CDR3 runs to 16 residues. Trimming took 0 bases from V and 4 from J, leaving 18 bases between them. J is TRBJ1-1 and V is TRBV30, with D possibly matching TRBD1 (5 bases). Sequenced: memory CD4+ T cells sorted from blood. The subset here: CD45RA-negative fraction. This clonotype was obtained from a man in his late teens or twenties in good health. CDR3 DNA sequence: TGTGCCTGGAGTGTACCGGGTAGGGGACGGGGCACTGAAGCTTTCTTT. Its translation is CAWSVPGRGRGTEAFF.